These 17 T cell receptor beta chains originate from one sample sequenced in a study of OX40 agonist ivuxolimab in advanced cancers. Repertoires were generated with immunoSEQ multiplex PCR, while TCRdb's copy carries only in-frame clones and drops some. The sample consists of more than 50,000 clones, about 90% of them appearing once. Sequenced here: CD4+ or CD8+ T cells sorted from blood, sampled in a trial of the OX40 agonist ivuxolimab. The receptors originated from an adult with an advanced solid tumor such as melanoma, head and neck, liver or kidney cancer.

The rearrangement links TRBV6-7 to TRBJ1-4; 9 nucleotides match TRBD1. TRBV6-7 is placed among ORFs of uncertain function. The CDR3 spans 15 residues. With V trimmed by 6 bases and J by 6 bases, 8 bases remained unmatched. The CDR3 here is CASSNRDRVYEKLFF. CDR3 in DNA: TGTGCCAGCAGCAATAGGGACAGGGTTTATGAAAAACTGTTTTTT.

V and J are TRBV4-1 and TRBJ2-7, with TRBD1 matching over 7 bases. The CDR3 is made up of 17 amino acids. Germline loops: CDR1 MGHRA, CDR2 YSYEKL. The J segment lost 0 bases and the V segment lost 0 bases, leaving 8 bases of the junction unmatched. Here the CDR3 DNA reads TGCGCCAGCAGCCAAGATAGTAGGGGGCAGACCTCCTACGAGCAGTACTTC. It is translated as CASSQDSRGQTSYEQYF.

The chain uses TRBV25-1 and TRBJ2-7, with D perhaps TRBD1 or TRBD2 (6 bases each). The V end lost 7 bases, the J end lost 2 bases, and 9 bases lay between the germline ends. The germline CDR1 and CDR2 sequences are MGHDK and SYGVNS. This CDR3 has 12 residues. The CDR3 coding sequence is TGTGCCAGCATGGGGGGCACCTACGAGCAGTACTTC. Translating it yields CASMGGTYEQYF.

The chain recombines TRBV28 with TRBJ1-2; D unresolved. This CDR3 is built from 14 residues. Germline CDR1 is MDHEN and CDR2 is SYDVKM. The ends were cut back, 3 bases at V and 1 base at J, with 9 bases in the middle. The CDR3, as DNA: TGTGCCAGCAGTTTGGGGAAGGGTAACTATGGCTACACCTTC. Translating it yields CASSLGKGNYGYTF.

The chain employs TRBV28 and TRBJ1-5, with D maybe TRBD1 (5 bases). This CDR3 is 13 amino acids long. Germline CDR1 is MDHEN and CDR2 is SYDVKM. The ends were cut back, 7 bases at V and 4 bases at J, with 11 bases in the middle. This chain's CDR3 is CASTSGANQPQHF. For the CDR3, the DNA is TGTGCCAGCACGTCCGGGGCAAATCAGCCCCAGCATTTT.

The chain has TRBV28 and TRBJ2-1; 7 nucleotides align to TRBD2. The V and J ends lost 4 bases and 0 bases, in that order; junction bases with no gene match: 15. Germline V lookup: CDR1 MDHEN, CDR2 SYDVKM. This CDR3 is 19 amino acids long. The CDR3 region is CASSSSLGRGISSYNEQFF. The CDR3 bases are TGTGCCAGCAGTTCAAGCCTCGGGCGGGGGATTAGCTCCTACAATGAGCAGTTCTTC.

This clone was observed a few times. This chain joins TRBV12-2 and TRBJ1-3; the table calls TRBD1, which could not be checked here. TRBV12-2 is a pseudogene. The CDR3 loop spans 15 amino acids. CDR3: CASRSDRGSGNTIYF. CDR3 nucleotides: TGTGCAAGTCGCTCAGACAGGGGGTCTGGAAACACCATATATTTT.

The chain uses TRBV18 and TRBJ2-5, with D unclear. The CDR3 runs to 13 residues. The V end was cut by 3 bases, the J end by 3 bases, with 8 bases between. CDR1 and CDR2 from the germline V gene are KGHSH and LQKENI. The CDR3 reads CASSPVGEETQYF. The CDR3 DNA reads as TGTGCCAGCTCACCGGTCGGAGAAGAGACCCAGTACTTC.

The rearrangement joins TRBV28 to TRBJ2-7, with D tentatively TRBD2 (7 bases). CDR3 size: 15 residues. Germline loops: CDR1 MDHEN, CDR2 SYDVKM. Trimming cost V 2 bases and J 3 bases, with 14 bases left between them. CDR3 protein: CASSLGGASVYEQYF. The DNA of the CDR3 is TGTGCCAGCAGTTTAGGGGGGGCTTCGGTCTACGAGCAGTACTTC.

The chain uses TRBV2 and TRBJ2-4, with TRBD1 identical over 7 bases. CDR3 size: 17 residues. With V trimmed by 2 bases and J by 0 bases, 7 bases remained unmatched. Looked up from germline, CDR1 is SNHLY and CDR2 is FYNNEI. The CDR3 bases are TGTGCCAGCAGTGAATTTTTGGGACAGCTAGCCAAAAACATTCAGTACTTC. Translating gives CASSEFLGQLAKNIQYF.

This clone showed up just a few times. J is TRBJ1-1 and V is TRBV25-1, with 7 bases that match TRBD1. The germline gives CDR1 MGHDK, CDR2 SYGVNS. The CDR3 contains 14 residues. J was trimmed by 0 bases and V by 11 bases; bases with no gene match: 9. CDR3 nucleotides: TGTGCCGTAGGGGAGGGGGCACTGAACACTGAAGCTTTCTTT. Encoded protein: CAVGEGALNTEAFF.

The chain combines TRBV30 with TRBJ2-3; D may match TRBD1 or TRBD2 (6 bases each). Trimming took off 1 base at V and 2 bases at J, with 13 bases between the two ends. CDR3 length: 15 amino acids. The V gene's germline CDR1 is GTSNPN and CDR2 SVGIG (reference sequence). The CDR3 reads CAWSGGAGSTDTQYF. The DNA for the CDR3 is TGTGCCTGGAGTGGGGGGGCGGGATCCACAGATACGCAGTATTTT. Complete variable domain (other parts from reference TRBV30 and TRBJ2-3): SQTIHQWPATLVQPVGSPLSLECTVEGTSNPNLYWYRQAAGRGLQLLFYSVGIGQISSEVPQNLSASRPQDRQFILSSKKLLLSDSGFYLCAWSGGAGSTDTQYFGPGTRLTVL.

The V and J genes are TRBV7-6 and TRBJ2-3; D is undetermined. V shed 6 bases and J shed 2 bases, with 15 bases lying between them. The CDR3 spans 15 residues. The germline V gene encodes CDR1 SGHVS and CDR2 FNYEAQ. The CDR3 spells CASRHPTGPTDTQYF. The CDR3 nucleotides are TGTGCCAGCAGGCACCCCACCGGGCCCACAGATACGCAGTATTTT.

The chain recombines TRBV7-2 with TRBJ1-4; no clear D. The CDR3 loop spans 14 amino acids. Germline V gives CDR1 SGHTA, CDR2 FQGNSA. V dropped 5 bases and J dropped 0 bases, with 7 bases sitting between them. CDR3 region: CASSVDPTNEKLFF. The DNA for the CDR3 is TGTGCCAGCAGCGTAGACCCAACTAATGAAAAACTGTTTTTT.

The rearrangement uses TRBV6-1 and TRBJ2-5, with D unresolved. Germline V CDR1 and CDR2: MNHNS, SASEGT. Trimming left V 1 base short and J 7 bases short, with 10 bases between. This CDR3 is built from 13 residues. The chain's CDR3 is CASSEGGRRTQYF. CDR3 coding DNA: TGTGCCAGCAGTGAAGGCGGCAGGCGGACCCAGTACTTC.

The gene calls are TRBV9 and TRBJ1-4; TRBD1 matches 9 bases. The CDR3 covers 17 residues. Germline loops: CDR1 SGDLS, CDR2 YYNGEE. Trimming cost V 0 bases and J 7 bases; bases outside gene matches: 10. DNA for the CDR3: TGTGCCAGCAGCGTAGATAGCGGGGGGACAGGGTTTGAAAAACTGTTTTTT. Translation: CASSVDSGGTGFEKLFF.

In this sample, this clone turned up a few times. The chain combines TRBV15 with TRBJ2-7, with 7 bases matching TRBD1. This CDR3 contains 15 residues. V shed 0 bases and J 1 base; nucleotides not matched to a gene: 3. Germline CDR1 is LNHNV and CDR2 is YYDKDF (reference sequence). CDR3 sequence reads: CATSREQGLSYEQYF. CDR3 bases: TGTGCCACCAGCAGAGAACAGGGGCTATCCTACGAGCAGTACTTC.